Listed below are T cell receptor beta chains from one sample, sequenced in a study of blood T cell repertoires in COVID-19. Sequencing used immunoSEQ multiplex PCR; TCRdb keeps in-frame clones, though not all of them. This table has roughly 250,000 clones, about 90% appearing once. The specimen was PBMCs or T cells enriched from blood (not recorded which). The source of these receptors is a woman aged 40 to 50 who had been exposed to COVID-19. Both conserved end residues are part of each CDR3. The order of the fields is J gene, clone size, D gene, V gene, CDR3 DNA, CDR3 protein. A D gene is named only where the DNA matches it firmly. Expanded clones get a size class; other rows say once, few or many, or leave the size out.

J gene: TRBJ1-5; clone size: once; D gene: -; V gene: TRBV24-1; CDR3 DNA: TGTGCCACCAGTACGGAGGGAAGGCAGCCCCAGCATTTT; CDR3 protein: CATSTEGRQPQHF
J gene: TRBJ2-3; clone size: -; D gene: -; V gene: TRBV5-4; CDR3 DNA: TGTGCCAGCAGCCTCGAAGGGGGACTAATGACAGATACGCAGTATTTT; CDR3 protein: CASSLEGGLMTDTQYF
J gene: TRBJ1-4; clone size: -; D gene: -; V gene: TRBV28; CDR3 DNA: TGTGCCAGCACGGGGTTGACTAATGAAAAACTGTTTTTT; CDR3 protein: CASTGLTNEKLFF
J gene: TRBJ2-1; clone size: -; D gene: -; V gene: TRBV7-8; CDR3 DNA: TGTGCCAGCAGCTTAATACAGTGGGGGCCGGGTGAGCAGTTCTTC; CDR3 protein: CASSLIQWGPGEQFF
J gene: TRBJ1-2; clone size: -; D gene: -; V gene: TRBV4-3; CDR3 DNA: TGCGCCAGCAGCCAAGACCCGGACACAGCCTATGGCTACACCTTC; CDR3 protein: CASSQDPDTAYGYTF
J gene: TRBJ2-1; clone size: few; D gene: -; V gene: TRBV6-5; CDR3 DNA: TGTGCCAGCAGTTCAGGACAGAAGTTCTACAATGAGCAGTTCTTC; CDR3 protein: CASSSGQKFYNEQFF
J gene: TRBJ1-1; clone size: once; D gene: -; V gene: TRBV28; CDR3 DNA: TGTGCCAGCAGTCCACAGGGCGGCGTGAACACTGAAGCTTTCTTT; CDR3 protein: CASSPQGGVNTEAFF
J gene: TRBJ2-1; clone size: -; D gene: TRBD1; V gene: TRBV13; CDR3 DNA: TGTGCCAGCAGCTTGTCGACAGGGGGTAGGTATAATGAGCAGTTCTTC; CDR3 protein: CASSLSTGGRYNEQFF
J gene: TRBJ2-1; clone size: -; D gene: -; V gene: TRBV3-1/TRBV3-2; CDR3 DNA: TGTGCCAGCAGCCAAGTACTACAGGGTTACAATGAGCAGTTCTTC; CDR3 protein: CASSQVLQGYNEQFF
J gene: TRBJ2-2; clone size: few; D gene: TRBD2; V gene: TRBV9; CDR3 DNA: TGTGCCAGCAGCACCCTTAGCGGGGGGGCGAACACCGGGGAGCTGTTTTTT; CDR3 protein: CASSTLSGGANTGELFF
J gene: TRBJ2-1; clone size: few; D gene: TRBD2; V gene: TRBV24-1; CDR3 DNA: TGTGCCACCAGTGTAAATGTCGCGGGAGCCAACAATGAGCAGTTCTTC; CDR3 protein: CATSVNVAGANNEQFF
J gene: TRBJ2-2; clone size: -; D gene: -; V gene: TRBV18; CDR3 DNA: TGTGCCAGCTCATACAATACGAACACCGGGGAGCTGTTTTTT; CDR3 protein: CASSYNTNTGELFF
J gene: TRBJ2-2; clone size: few; D gene: TRBD2; V gene: TRBV18; CDR3 DNA: TGTGCCAGCTCACCGACTAGCGGGAACGTCGGGGAGCTGTTTTTT; CDR3 protein: CASSPTSGNVGELFF
J gene: TRBJ1-3; clone size: -; D gene: -; V gene: TRBV6-5; CDR3 DNA: TGTGCCAGCAGTTACTCGTCCCCCCTCTCTGGAAACACCATATATTTT; CDR3 protein: CASSYSSPLSGNTIYF
J gene: TRBJ1-2; clone size: -; D gene: TRBD1; V gene: TRBV27; CDR3 DNA: TGTGCCAGCAGTGACAGGGCCCTCCGAAGCTACACCTTC; CDR3 protein: CASSDRALRSYTF
J gene: TRBJ2-1; clone size: -; D gene: -; V gene: TRBV2; CDR3 DNA: TGTGCCAGCAGCCTAACCTTAAGCTCCTACAATGAGCAGTTCTTC; CDR3 protein: CASSLTLSSYNEQFF
J gene: TRBJ2-1; clone size: -; D gene: -; V gene: TRBV5-1; CDR3 DNA: TGCGCCAGCAGCACCGCAGCGCAGACTAGATCCGAGCAGTTCTTC; CDR3 protein: CASSTAAQTRSEQFF
J gene: TRBJ2-2; clone size: -; D gene: -; V gene: TRBV27; CDR3 DNA: TGTGCCAGCAGTTCCAGCGCGAACACCGGGGAGCTGTTTTTT; CDR3 protein: CASSSSANTGELFF
J gene: TRBJ2-2; clone size: -; D gene: TRBD2; V gene: TRBV4-3; CDR3 DNA: TGCGCCAGCAGCCAAGGACTTAGCGGGAGCGACGGGGAGCTGTTTTTT; CDR3 protein: CASSQGLSGSDGELFF
J gene: TRBJ1-5; clone size: -; D gene: -; V gene: TRBV7-9; CDR3 DNA: TGTGCCAGCAGCTTAGTTCGATCGGGCAATCAGCCCCAGCATTTT; CDR3 protein: CASSLVRSGNQPQHF
J gene: TRBJ2-7; clone size: once; D gene: TRBD1; V gene: TRBV5-8; CDR3 DNA: TGTGCCAGCAGCTCTGGGCCCGGTGACAGGGGGCTGAGTTGGTCATGGAAGCAGTACTTC; CDR3 protein: CASSSGPGDRGLSWSWKQYF
J gene: TRBJ1-2; clone size: -; D gene: -; V gene: TRBV2; CDR3 DNA: TGTGCCAGCAGTGAAGAATTGGGCAGGGGTCTTAGCTTTGGCTACACCTTC; CDR3 protein: CASSEELGRGLSFGYTF
J gene: TRBJ2-1; clone size: -; D gene: TRBD2; V gene: TRBV18; CDR3 DNA: TGTGCCAGCTCACCGCTAGCGGGGGAAGACAATGAGCAGTTCTTC; CDR3 protein: CASSPLAGEDNEQFF
J gene: TRBJ1-1; clone size: -; D gene: -; V gene: TRBV5-4; CDR3 DNA: TGTGCCAGCAGCCCCGGAGGGCCCAGGGAGGGGAACACTGAAGCTTTCTTT; CDR3 protein: CASSPGGPREGNTEAFF
J gene: TRBJ1-1; clone size: -; D gene: -; V gene: TRBV7-9; CDR3 DNA: TGTGCCAGCAGCGCCTACCTAGGGAACACTGAAGCTTTCTTT; CDR3 protein: CASSAYLGNTEAFF
J gene: TRBJ1-2; clone size: -; D gene: -; V gene: TRBV27; CDR3 DNA: TGTGCCAGCAGTTCCGATCCGGGACACTCCTATGGCTACACCTTC; CDR3 protein: CASSSDPGHSYGYTF
J gene: TRBJ1-1; clone size: -; D gene: TRBD1; V gene: TRBV19; CDR3 DNA: TGTGCCAGTAGAATACCGGGACAGGGTTTTACTGAAGCTTTCTTT; CDR3 protein: CASRIPGQGFTEAFF
J gene: TRBJ2-3; clone size: few; D gene: -; V gene: TRBV7-3; CDR3 DNA: TGTGCCAGCAGCCTCCGGTACCACACAGATACGCAGTATTTT; CDR3 protein: CASSLRYHTDTQYF
J gene: TRBJ1-6; clone size: -; D gene: TRBD1; V gene: TRBV30; CDR3 DNA: TGTGCCTGGAGTACGATGGGACAGGGAGACTCACCCCTCCACTTT; CDR3 protein: CAWSTMGQGDSPLHF
J gene: TRBJ1-6; clone size: -; D gene: TRBD1; V gene: TRBV18; CDR3 DNA: TGTGCCAGCGCCTCGGGACAGGGCAATAATTCACCCCTCCACTTT; CDR3 protein: CASASGQGNNSPLHF
J gene: TRBJ1-1; clone size: -; D gene: TRBD1; V gene: TRBV10-3; CDR3 DNA: TGTGCCATCAGTACCGGGACAGAGAACACTGAAGCTTTCTTT; CDR3 protein: CAISTGTENTEAFF
J gene: TRBJ1-6; clone size: -; D gene: TRBD1; V gene: TRBV2; CDR3 DNA: TGTGCCAGCAGAGCACAGGGGGTATCCTATAATTCACCCCTCCACTTT; CDR3 protein: CASRAQGVSYNSPLHF
J gene: TRBJ2-5; clone size: -; D gene: -; V gene: TRBV24-1; CDR3 DNA: TGTGCCACCAGTGATCTTCGGACAGGAGGGGAGACCCAGTACTTC; CDR3 protein: CATSDLRTGGETQYF
J gene: TRBJ1-5; clone size: once; D gene: -; V gene: TRBV7-2; CDR3 DNA: TGTGCCAGCAGCTTAAGCACGGGGGGTAGTGAACCCCAGCATTTT; CDR3 protein: CASSLSTGGSEPQHF
J gene: TRBJ1-4; clone size: -; D gene: TRBD1; V gene: TRBV25-1; CDR3 DNA: TGTGCCAGCAGTGAATATACGGTAGACAGGGGAAATGAAAAACTGTTTTTT; CDR3 protein: CASSEYTVDRGNEKLFF
J gene: TRBJ2-7; clone size: -; D gene: TRBD1; V gene: TRBV5-1; CDR3 DNA: TGCGCCAGCTCGCGACAGGGGATATTCCACGAGCAGTACTTC; CDR3 protein: CASSRQGIFHEQYF
J gene: TRBJ2-2; clone size: -; D gene: TRBD2; V gene: TRBV27; CDR3 DNA: TGTGCCAGCAGTTCACCCTACGCCGGACTAGCGGGTTACACCGGGGAGCTGTTTTTT; CDR3 protein: CASSSPYAGLAGYTGELFF
J gene: TRBJ2-7; clone size: -; D gene: -; V gene: TRBV5-4; CDR3 DNA: TGTGCCAGCAGCTTGGACACCGACGAGCAGTACTTC; CDR3 protein: CASSLDTDEQYF
J gene: TRBJ2-3; clone size: -; D gene: -; V gene: TRBV7-3; CDR3 DNA: TGTGCCAGCAGCTTAAAGGCAGGGAGCACAGATACGCAGTATTTT; CDR3 protein: CASSLKAGSTDTQYF
J gene: TRBJ1-2; clone size: -; D gene: -; V gene: TRBV11-1; CDR3 DNA: TGTGCCAGCAGCTTAACTCAGGATAACTATGGCTACACCTTC; CDR3 protein: CASSLTQDNYGYTF
J gene: TRBJ1-5; clone size: -; D gene: -; V gene: TRBV15; CDR3 DNA: TGTGCCACCAGCAGAGATAGCGGGTCGGATCAGCCCCAGCATTTT; CDR3 protein: CATSRDSGSDQPQHF
J gene: TRBJ1-2; clone size: few; D gene: -; V gene: TRBV7-9; CDR3 DNA: TGTGCCAGCAGCTCCCTAGGAGGGTCCGATGGCTACACCTTC; CDR3 protein: CASSSLGGSDGYTF
J gene: TRBJ1-2; clone size: once; D gene: TRBD1; V gene: TRBV5-6; CDR3 DNA: TGTGCCAGCAGCGGTTACAGGGGGACTCCGTATGGCTACACCTTC; CDR3 protein: CASSGYRGTPYGYTF
J gene: TRBJ2-5; clone size: -; D gene: TRBD1; V gene: TRBV29-1; CDR3 DNA: TGCAGCGGGCTACAGGGGTACCAAGAGACCCAGTACTTC; CDR3 protein: CSGLQGYQETQYF
J gene: TRBJ2-3; clone size: -; D gene: TRBD2; V gene: TRBV29-1; CDR3 DNA: TGCAGCGGATTAGCGGGGGCCGTCACAGATACGCAGTATTTT; CDR3 protein: CSGLAGAVTDTQYF
J gene: TRBJ1-5; clone size: -; D gene: TRBD1; V gene: TRBV5-5; CDR3 DNA: TGTGCCAGCAGCCCACCCGGGACAGGGGGCAATCAGCCCCAGCATTTT; CDR3 protein: CASSPPGTGGNQPQHF
J gene: TRBJ1-5; clone size: -; D gene: -; V gene: TRBV5-1; CDR3 DNA: TGTGCCAGCAGCTCGGACTTTAATCAGCCCCAGCATTTT; CDR3 protein: CASSSDFNQPQHF
J gene: TRBJ1-2; clone size: -; D gene: TRBD1; V gene: TRBV29-1; CDR3 DNA: TGCAGCGTCCGGACAGGGGAGGGCTACACCTTC; CDR3 protein: CSVRTGEGYTF
J gene: TRBJ1-6; clone size: -; D gene: -; V gene: TRBV10-3; CDR3 DNA: TGTGCCATCAGTGGCCCGACTACGGGAGGCTCCTATAATTCACCCCTCCACTTT; CDR3 protein: CAISGPTTGGSYNSPLHF
J gene: TRBJ1-4; clone size: -; D gene: -; V gene: TRBV19; CDR3 DNA: TGTGCCAGTACTTCCCAGGATTTCGTTACTGAAAAACTGTTTTTT; CDR3 protein: CASTSQDFVTEKLFF
J gene: TRBJ2-7; clone size: -; D gene: -; V gene: TRBV7-2; CDR3 DNA: TGTGCCAGCAGCTCGTACGCCGGCTCCTACGAGCAGTACTTC; CDR3 protein: CASSSYAGSYEQYF
J gene: TRBJ1-1; clone size: once; D gene: -; V gene: TRBV11-3; CDR3 DNA: TGTGCCAGCAGCTCCAAGAGATTGAACACTGAAGCTTTCTTT; CDR3 protein: CASSSKRLNTEAFF
J gene: TRBJ2-3; clone size: -; D gene: -; V gene: TRBV5-1; CDR3 DNA: TGCGCCAGCAGCTTGGCCGTCCGACTAAACACAGATACGCAGTATTTT; CDR3 protein: CASSLAVRLNTDTQYF